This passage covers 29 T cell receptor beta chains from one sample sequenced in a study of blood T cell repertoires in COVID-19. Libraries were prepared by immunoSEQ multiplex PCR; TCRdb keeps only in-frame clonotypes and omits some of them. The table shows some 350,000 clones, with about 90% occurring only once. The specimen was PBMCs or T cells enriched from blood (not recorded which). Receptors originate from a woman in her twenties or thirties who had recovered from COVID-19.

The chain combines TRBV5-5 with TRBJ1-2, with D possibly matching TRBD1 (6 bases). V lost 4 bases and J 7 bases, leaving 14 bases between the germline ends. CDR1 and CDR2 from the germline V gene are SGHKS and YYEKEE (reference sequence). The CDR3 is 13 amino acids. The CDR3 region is CASSREAGVGYTF. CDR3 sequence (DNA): TGTGCCAGCAGCCGGGAGGCAGGGGTTGGCTACACCTTC.

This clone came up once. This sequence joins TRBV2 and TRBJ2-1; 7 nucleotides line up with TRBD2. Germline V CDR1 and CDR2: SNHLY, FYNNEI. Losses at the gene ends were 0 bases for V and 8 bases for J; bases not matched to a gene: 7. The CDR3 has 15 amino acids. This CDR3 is CASSEALFGGDEQFF. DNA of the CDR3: TGTGCCAGCAGTGAAGCGCTTTTTGGGGGGGATGAGCAGTTCTTC. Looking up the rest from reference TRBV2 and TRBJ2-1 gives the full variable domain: EPEVTQTPSHQVTQMGQEVILRCVPISNHLYFYWYRQILGQKVEFLVSFYNNEISEKSEIFDDQFSVERPDGSNFTLKIRSTKLEDSAMYFCASSEALFGGDEQFFGPGTRLTVL.

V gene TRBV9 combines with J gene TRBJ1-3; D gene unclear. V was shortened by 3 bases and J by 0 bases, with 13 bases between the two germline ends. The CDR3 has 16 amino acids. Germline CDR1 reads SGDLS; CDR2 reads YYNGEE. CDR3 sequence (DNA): TGTGCCAGCAGCGACATGGACGGGATCTCTGGAAACACCATATATTTT. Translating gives CASSDMDGISGNTIYF.

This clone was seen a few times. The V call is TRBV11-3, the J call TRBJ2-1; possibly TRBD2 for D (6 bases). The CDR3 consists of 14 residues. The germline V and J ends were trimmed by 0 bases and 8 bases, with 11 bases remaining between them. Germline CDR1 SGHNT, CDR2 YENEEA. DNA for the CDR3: TGTGCCAGCAGCTTAGACCCTAGCGAGGATGAGCAGTTCTTC. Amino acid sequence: CASSLDPSEDEQFF.

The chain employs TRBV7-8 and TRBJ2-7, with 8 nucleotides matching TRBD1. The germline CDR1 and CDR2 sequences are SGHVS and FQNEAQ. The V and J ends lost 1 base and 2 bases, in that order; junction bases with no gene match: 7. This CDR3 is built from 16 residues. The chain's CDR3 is CASSLGEGTGTYEQYF. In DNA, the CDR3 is TGTGCCAGCAGCTTAGGGGAAGGGACAGGAACCTACGAGCAGTACTTC.

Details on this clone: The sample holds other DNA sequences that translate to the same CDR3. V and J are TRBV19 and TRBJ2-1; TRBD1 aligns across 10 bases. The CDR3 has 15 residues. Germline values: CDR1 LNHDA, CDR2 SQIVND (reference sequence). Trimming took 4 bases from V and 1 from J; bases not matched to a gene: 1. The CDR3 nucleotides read TGTGCCAGTAGTACGGACAGGGGGTCCTACAATGAGCAGTTCTTC. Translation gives CASSTDRGSYNEQFF.

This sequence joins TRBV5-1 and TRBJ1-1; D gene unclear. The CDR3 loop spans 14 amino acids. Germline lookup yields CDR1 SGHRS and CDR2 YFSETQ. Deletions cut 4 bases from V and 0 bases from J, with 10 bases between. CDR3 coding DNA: TGCGCCAGCAGCGATTCCGGGTTGAACACTGAAGCTTTCTTT. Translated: CASSDSGLNTEAFF.

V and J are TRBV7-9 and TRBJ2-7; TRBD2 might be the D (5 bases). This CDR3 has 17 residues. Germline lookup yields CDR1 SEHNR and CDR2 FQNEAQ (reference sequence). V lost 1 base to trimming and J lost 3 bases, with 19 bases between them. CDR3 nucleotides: TGTGCCAGCAGCTTAGAGCTCGGGGTAGGTCCCGGCTACGAGCAGTACTTC. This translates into CASSLELGVGPGYEQYF.

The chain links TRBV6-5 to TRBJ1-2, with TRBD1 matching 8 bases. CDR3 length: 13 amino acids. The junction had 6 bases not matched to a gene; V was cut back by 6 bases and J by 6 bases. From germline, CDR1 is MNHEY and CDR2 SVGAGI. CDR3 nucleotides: TGTGCCAGCAGGAGACAGGGGTCCGATGGCTACACCTTC. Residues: CASRRQGSDGYTF.

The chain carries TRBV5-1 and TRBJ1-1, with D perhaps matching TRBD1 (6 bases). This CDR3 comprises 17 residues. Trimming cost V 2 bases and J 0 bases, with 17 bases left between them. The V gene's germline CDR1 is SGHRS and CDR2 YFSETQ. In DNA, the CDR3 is TGCGCCAGCAGCTTCGATCAGGGGATAGCCATGAACACTGAAGCTTTCTTT. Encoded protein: CASSFDQGIAMNTEAFF.

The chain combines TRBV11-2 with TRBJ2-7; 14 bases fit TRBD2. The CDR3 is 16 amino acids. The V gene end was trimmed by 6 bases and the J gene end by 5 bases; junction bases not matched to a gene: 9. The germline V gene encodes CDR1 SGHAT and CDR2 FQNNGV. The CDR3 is CASRRPGLAGVHEQYF. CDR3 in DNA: TGTGCCAGCAGACGACCGGGACTAGCGGGAGTCCACGAGCAGTACTTC.

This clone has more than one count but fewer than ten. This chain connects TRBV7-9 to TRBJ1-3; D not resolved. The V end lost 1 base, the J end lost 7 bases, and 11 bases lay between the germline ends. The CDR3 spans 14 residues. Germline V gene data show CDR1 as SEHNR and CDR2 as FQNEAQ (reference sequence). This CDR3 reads CASSLGMGGNTIYF. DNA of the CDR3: TGTGCCAGCAGCTTAGGGATGGGAGGTAACACCATATATTTT.

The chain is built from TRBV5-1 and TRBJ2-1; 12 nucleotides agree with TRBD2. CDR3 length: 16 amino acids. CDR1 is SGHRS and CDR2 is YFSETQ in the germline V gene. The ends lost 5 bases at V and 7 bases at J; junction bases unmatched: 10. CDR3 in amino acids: CASSATTSGSWNEQFF. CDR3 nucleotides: TGCGCCAGCAGTGCTACGACTAGCGGGAGCTGGAATGAGCAGTTCTTC.

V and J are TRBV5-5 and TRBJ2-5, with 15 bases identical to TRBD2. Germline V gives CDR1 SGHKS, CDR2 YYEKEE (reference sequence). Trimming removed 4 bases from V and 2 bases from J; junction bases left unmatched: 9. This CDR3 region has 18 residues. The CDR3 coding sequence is TGTGCCAGCAGCCTCCTCCCGGGACTAGCGGGGGGACAAGAGACCCAGTACTTC. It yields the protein CASSLLPGLAGGQETQYF. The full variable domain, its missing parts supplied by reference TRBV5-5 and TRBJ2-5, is DAGVTQSPTHLIKTRGQQVTLRCSPISGHKSVSWYQQVLGQGPQFIFQYYEKEERGRGNFPDRFSARQFPNYSSELNVNALLLGDSALYLCASSLLPGLAGGQETQYFGPGTRLLVL.

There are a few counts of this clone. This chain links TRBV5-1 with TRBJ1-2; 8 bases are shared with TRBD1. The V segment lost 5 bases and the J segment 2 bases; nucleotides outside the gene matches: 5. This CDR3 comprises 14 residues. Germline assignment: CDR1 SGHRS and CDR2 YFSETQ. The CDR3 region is CASSPGQVNYGYTF. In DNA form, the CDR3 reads TGCGCCAGCAGTCCGGGACAGGTCAACTATGGCTACACCTTC.

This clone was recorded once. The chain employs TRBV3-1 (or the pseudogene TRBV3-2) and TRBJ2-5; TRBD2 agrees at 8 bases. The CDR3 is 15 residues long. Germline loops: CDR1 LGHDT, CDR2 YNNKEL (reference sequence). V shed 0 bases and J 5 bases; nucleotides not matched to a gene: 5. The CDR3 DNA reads TGTGCCAGCAGCCAAGACTTAAGACTAGCGGAGACCCAGTACTTC. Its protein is CASSQDLRLAETQYF.

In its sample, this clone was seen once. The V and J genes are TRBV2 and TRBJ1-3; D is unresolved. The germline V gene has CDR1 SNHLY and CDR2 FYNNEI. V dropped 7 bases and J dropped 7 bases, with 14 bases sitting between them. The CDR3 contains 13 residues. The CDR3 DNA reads TGTGCCAGCAATCCTAGGCAGCCGAACACCATATATTTT. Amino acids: CASNPRQPNTIYF. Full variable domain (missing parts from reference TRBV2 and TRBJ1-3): EPEVTQTPSHQVTQMGQEVILRCVPISNHLYFYWYRQILGQKVEFLVSFYNNEISEKSEIFDDQFSVERPDGSNFTLKIRSTKLEDSAMYFCASNPRQPNTIYFGEGSWLTVV.

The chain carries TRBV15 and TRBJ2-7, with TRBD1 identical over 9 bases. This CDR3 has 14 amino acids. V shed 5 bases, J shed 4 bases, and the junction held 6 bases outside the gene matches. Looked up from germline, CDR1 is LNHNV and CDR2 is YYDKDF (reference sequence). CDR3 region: CATSRGDRVYEQYF. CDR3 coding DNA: TGTGCCACCAGCCGAGGGGACAGGGTTTACGAGCAGTACTTC. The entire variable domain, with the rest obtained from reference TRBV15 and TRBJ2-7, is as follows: DAMVIQNPRYQVTQFGKPVTLSCSQTLNHNVMYWYQQKSSQAPKLLFHYYDKDFNNEADTPDNFQSRRPNTSFCFLDIRSPGLGDTAMYLCATSRGDRVYEQYFGPGTRLTVT.

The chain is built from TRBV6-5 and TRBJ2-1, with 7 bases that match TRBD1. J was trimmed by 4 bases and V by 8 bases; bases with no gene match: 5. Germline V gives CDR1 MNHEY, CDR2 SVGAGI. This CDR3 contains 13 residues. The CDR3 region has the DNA TGTGCCAGCGGGACAGTTCTATACAATGAGCAGTTCTTC. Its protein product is CASGTVLYNEQFF.

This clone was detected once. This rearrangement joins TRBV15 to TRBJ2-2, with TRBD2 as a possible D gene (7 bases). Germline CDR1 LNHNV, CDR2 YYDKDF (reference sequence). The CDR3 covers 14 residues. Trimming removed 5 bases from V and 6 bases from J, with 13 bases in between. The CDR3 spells CATSGGAGAGELFF. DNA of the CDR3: TGTGCCACCAGCGGGGGGGCGGGCGCCGGGGAGCTGTTTTTT.

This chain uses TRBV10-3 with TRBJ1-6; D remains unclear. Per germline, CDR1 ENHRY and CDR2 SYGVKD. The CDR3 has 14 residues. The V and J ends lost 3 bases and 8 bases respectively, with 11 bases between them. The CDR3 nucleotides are TGTGCCATCAGTGAACGGTTACTTTATTCACCCCTCCACTTT. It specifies CAISERLLYSPLHF.

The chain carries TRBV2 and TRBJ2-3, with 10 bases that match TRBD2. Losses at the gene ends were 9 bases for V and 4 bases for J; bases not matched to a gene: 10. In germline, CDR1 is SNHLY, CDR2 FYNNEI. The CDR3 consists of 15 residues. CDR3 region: CARESSGSRPDTQYF. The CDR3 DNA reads TGTGCCAGGGAGTCTAGCGGGAGTAGGCCAGATACGCAGTATTTT.

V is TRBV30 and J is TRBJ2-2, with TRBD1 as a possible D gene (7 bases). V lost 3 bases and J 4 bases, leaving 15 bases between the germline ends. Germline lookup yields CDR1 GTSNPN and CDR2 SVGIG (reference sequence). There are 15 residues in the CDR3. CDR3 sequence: CAWRNRGLVTGELFF. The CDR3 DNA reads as TGTGCCTGGAGAAACAGGGGACTTGTCACCGGGGAGCTGTTTTTT.

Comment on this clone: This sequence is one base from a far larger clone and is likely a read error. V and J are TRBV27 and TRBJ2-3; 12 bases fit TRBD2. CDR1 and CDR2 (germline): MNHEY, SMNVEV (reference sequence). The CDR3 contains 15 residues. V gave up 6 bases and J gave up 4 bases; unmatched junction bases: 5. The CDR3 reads CASSPSGGAPDTQYF. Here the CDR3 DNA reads TGTGCCAGCAGCCCTAGCGGGGGGGCCCCAGATACGCAGTATTTT.

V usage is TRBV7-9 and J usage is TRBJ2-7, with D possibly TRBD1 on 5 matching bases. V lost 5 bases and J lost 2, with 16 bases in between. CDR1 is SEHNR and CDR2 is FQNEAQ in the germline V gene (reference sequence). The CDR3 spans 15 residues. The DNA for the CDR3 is TGTGCCAGCAGCCCTAGAACAGGACCTGCCTACGAGCAGTACTTC. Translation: CASSPRTGPAYEQYF.

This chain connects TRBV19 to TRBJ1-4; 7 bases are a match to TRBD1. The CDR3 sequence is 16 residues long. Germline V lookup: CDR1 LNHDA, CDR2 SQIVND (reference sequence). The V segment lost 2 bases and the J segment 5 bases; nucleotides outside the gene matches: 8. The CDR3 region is CASSIWGTAENEKLFF. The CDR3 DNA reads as TGTGCCAGTAGTATATGGGGGACAGCGGAGAATGAAAAACTGTTTTTT.

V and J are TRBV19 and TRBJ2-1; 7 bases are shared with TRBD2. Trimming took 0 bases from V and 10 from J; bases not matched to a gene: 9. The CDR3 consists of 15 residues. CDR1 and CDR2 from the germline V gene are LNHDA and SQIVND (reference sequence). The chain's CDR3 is CASSIDLGEGREQFF. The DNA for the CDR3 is TGTGCCAGTAGTATAGATCTGGGGGAGGGCCGAGAGCAGTTCTTC.

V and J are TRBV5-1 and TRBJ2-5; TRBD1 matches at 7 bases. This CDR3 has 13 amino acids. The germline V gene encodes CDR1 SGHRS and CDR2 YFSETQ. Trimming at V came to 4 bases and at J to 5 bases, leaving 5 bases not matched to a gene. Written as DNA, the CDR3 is TGCGCCAGCAGCGGGGGACAGATGGAGACCCAGTACTTC. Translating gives CASSGGQMETQYF.

The CDR3 loop reads CASSLFVGVTSGNTIYF. Written as DNA, the CDR3 is TGTGCCAGCAGCTTATTCGTAGGAGTAACCTCTGGAAACACCATATATTTT. The chain links TRBV11-2 to TRBJ1-3, with D uncertain. Germline-derived CDR1 and CDR2 are SGHAT and FQNNGV. Trimming took off 2 bases at V and 0 bases at J, with 14 bases between the two ends. This CDR3 region has 17 residues.